This T cell receptor beta chain was sequenced in a study of T cells in Graves' hyperthyroidism and ophthalmopathy. Overall study results and limits: Ophthalmopathy, as predicted by the model, came a median roughly 6.5 months after the prediction.

RNA transcripts yielded amplified TCR beta CDR3 regions. First-round RT-PCR of the TCR CDR3 relied on the HTBI primer set. MiXCR was run by TCRdb on the multiplex PCR reads, yielding one entry per CDR3 protein. The data show fewer than 450,000 distinct CDR3 sequences, 15% to 20% seen once. This clonotype occurred many times. No antigen is known for it. The germline V gene encodes CDR1 SGHRS and CDR2 YFSETQ. V was clipped by 2 bases and J by 0 bases; unmatched bases: 5. The CDR3 loop spans 18 amino acids. Thyroid ultrasound, orbital computed tomography, clinical symptoms, and serum thyroxine and TRAb underpinned diagnoses. The PBMCs were taken from less than 11 ml of fresh peripheral blood.

The receptor comes from a woman in her twenties or thirties with Graves' hyperthyroidism that later progressed to Graves' ophthalmopathy. The sequenced material came from blood. This chain links TRBV5-1 with TRBJ2-3; 14 positions agree with TRBD2. In nucleotides, the CDR3 is TGCGCCAGCAGCTTCGGACTAGCGGGGGGCCCGAGCACAGATACGCAGTATTTT. Translated, it gives CASSFGLAGGPSTDTQYF.